The 30 T cell receptor beta chains listed next were all sequenced from one sample in a study of T-cell reconstitution after alpha-beta-depleted transplantation in children. Molecular barcoding with unique molecular identifiers was used for the TCRbeta library. MiXCR, applied by TCRdb to the PCR reads, yields one record per CDR3 protein. There are about 610,000 distinct CDR3 sequences in the sample; about 10% occur only once, and roughly 4% lies in the top ten. This specimen consisted of PBMCs from the stem cell graft donor, obtained from the stem cell graft. The receptors derive from a human donor who donated a stem cell graft to a child with acute myeloid leukemia.

This clonotype was detected many times. The V call is TRBV3-1, the J call TRBJ2-7; TRBD2 matches at 9 bases. V was clipped by 1 base and J by 11 bases; unmatched bases: 6. Germline V gene lookup returns CDR1 LGHDT and CDR2 YNNKEL (reference sequence). The CDR3 sequence is 13 residues long. CDR3 bases: TGTGCCAGCAGCCAAGGCCCTAGCGGGGTGGAGTACTTC. As protein: CASSQGPSGVEYF.

This clonotype occurred many times. V usage is TRBV7-2 and J usage is TRBJ2-7, with 11 bases that match TRBD2. The CDR3 totals 15 residues. After removal of 4 bases from V and 5 bases from J, the junction contained 7 bases not matched to a gene. The germline CDR1 and CDR2 sequences are SGHTA and FQGNSA. Here the CDR3 reads CASSSPSGLADEQYF. CDR3 nucleotides: TGTGCCAGCAGCTCGCCATCGGGACTAGCGGACGAGCAGTACTTC.

This clonotype was picked up many times. The chain couples TRBV27 to TRBJ2-6; a weak D match, TRBD1 (6 bases). CDR3 length: 17 amino acids. Per germline, CDR1 MNHEY and CDR2 SMNVEV (reference sequence). V lost 6 bases and J lost 0, with 15 bases in between. The CDR3 coding sequence is TGTGCCAGCAGCCACGGACAGTTCCGCTCTGGGGCCAACGTCCTGACTTTC. This codes for CASSHGQFRSGANVLTF.

This clonotype was observed at least ten times. V is TRBV27 and J is TRBJ1-1; D unresolved. V was trimmed by 0 bases and J by 4 bases, leaving 12 bases between them. CDR3 length: 15 residues. Germline lookup yields CDR1 MNHEY and CDR2 SMNVEV (reference sequence). The CDR3 loop is CASSLSPDRFTEAFF. In DNA form, the CDR3 reads TGTGCCAGCAGTTTATCGCCGGATAGGTTCACTGAAGCTTTCTTT.

The J gene is TRBJ2-7, the V gene TRBV7-2; the D is unclear. V was pared by 2 bases and J by 3 bases, with 11 bases between. Per germline, CDR1 SGHTA and CDR2 FQGNSA. The CDR3 consists of 14 residues. In DNA form, the CDR3 reads TGTGCCAGCAGCTTAAGCGTGAGAAGCTACGAGCAGTACTTC. Encoded protein: CASSLSVRSYEQYF.

J is TRBJ1-5 and V is TRBV4-1; possible D gene TRBD1, 5 bases. Trimming took off 0 bases at V and 5 bases at J, with 17 bases between the two ends. The germline gives CDR1 MGHRA, CDR2 YSYEKL. CDR3 length: 17 residues. The CDR3 coding sequence is TGCGCCAGCAGCCAAGATTTGGGGGTAGGAGGCGATCAGCCCCAGCATTTT. It specifies CASSQDLGVGGDQPQHF.

There are a few counts of this clonotype. This rearrangement joins TRBV20-1 to TRBJ1-3, with D maybe TRBD1 (5 bases). There are 13 residues in the CDR3. V was clipped by 5 bases and J by 1 base, with 9 bases between them. The germline V gene encodes CDR1 DFQATT and CDR2 SNEGSKA (reference sequence). CDR3 DNA: TGCAGTGCTCCAGGGTTTTCTGGAAACACCATATATTTT. Its translation: CSAPGFSGNTIYF.

This clonotype was counted at least ten times. The chain is built from TRBV15 and TRBJ2-1; TRBD2 matches at 8 bases. The V gene's germline CDR1 is LNHNV and CDR2 YYDKDF (reference sequence). The ends lost 0 bases at V and 10 bases at J; junction bases unmatched: 14. CDR3 length equals 17 residues. The CDR3 region has the DNA TGTGCCACCAGCAGAGATATCGGGAGCGGGAGAGGGCGGGAGCAGTTCTTC. Translation: CATSRDIGSGRGREQFF.

Ten or more counts support this clonotype. The chain is built from TRBV9 and TRBJ1-1, with TRBD1 as a possible D gene (6 bases). With 0 bases removed from V and 7 bases from J, the gap between germline ends came to 19 bases. The CDR3 length is 16 residues. Per the germline V gene, CDR1 is SGDLS and CDR2 is YYNGEE. The DNA of the CDR3 is TGTGCCAGCAGCGTAGATCCGTCGGGGGCGCGGGGTGAAGCTTTCTTT. The encoded protein is CASSVDPSGARGEAFF.

This rearrangement joins TRBV7-2 to TRBJ2-5; 13 bases line up with TRBD2. In germline, CDR1 is SGHTA, CDR2 FQGNSA. This CDR3 has 16 amino acids. The J segment lost 7 bases and the V segment lost 4 bases, leaving 9 bases of the junction unmatched. CDR3 coding DNA: TGTGCCAGCAGCTCCACTAGCGGGGGGGGTTGGTTGACCCAGTACTTC. Amino acids: CASSSTSGGGWLTQYF. Full variable domain (missing parts from reference TRBV7-2 and TRBJ2-5): GAGVSQSPSNKVTEKGKDVELRCDPISGHTALYWYRQSLGQGLEFLIYFQGNSAPDKSGLPSDRFSAERTGGSVSTLTIQRTQQEDSAVYLCASSSTSGGGWLTQYFGPGTRLLVL.

This clonotype has ten or more counts. The rearrangement links TRBV7-8 to TRBJ2-7; D gene uncertain. V was trimmed by 1 base and J by 0 bases, leaving 7 bases between them. This CDR3 contains 14 residues. Germline-derived CDR1 and CDR2 are SGHVS and FQNEAQ. In DNA, the CDR3 is TGTGCCAGCAGCTTAGAAGTCAGCTCCTACGAGCAGTACTTC. Its translation is CASSLEVSSYEQYF.

This clonotype was picked up many times. The chain links TRBV10-3 to TRBJ2-7; no clear D gene. Trimming took off 4 bases at V and 2 bases at J, with 9 bases between the two ends. The CDR3 is 13 residues long. The germline CDR1 and CDR2 sequences are ENHRY and SYGVKD. Here the CDR3 reads CAISGLQPYEQYF. The CDR3 DNA reads as TGTGCCATCAGTGGGCTGCAACCCTACGAGCAGTACTTC.

The V call is TRBV20-1, the J call TRBJ1-4; D uncertain. The CDR3 loop spans 11 amino acids. V lost 7 bases and J 10 bases, leaving 13 bases between the germline ends. CDR1 is DFQATT, CDR2 SNEGSKA, per germline (reference sequence). The CDR3 nucleotides read TGCAGTGTTCTCGGACCGGGAAAACTGTTTTTT. Translation: CSVLGPGKLFF.

This rearrangement joins TRBV15 to TRBJ2-7; D is uncertain. Germline CDR1 LNHNV, CDR2 YYDKDF (reference sequence). The CDR3 is made up of 13 amino acids. Trimming removed 7 bases at V and 6 bases at J, with 16 bases between. For the CDR3, the DNA is TGTGCCACCACCCTGGACCTAGGAACCGAGCAGTACTTC. Its protein is CATTLDLGTEQYF.

This clonotype turned up a few times. DNA of the CDR3: TGTGCCAGCAGTTTAGAACCGAGGGGAGAGACCCAGTACTTC. It encodes CASSLEPRGETQYF. The chain has TRBV12-3 or TRBV12-4 and TRBJ2-5; D could derive from TRBD1 or TRBD2 (5 bases each). This CDR3 comprises 14 residues. Trimming removed 1 base from V and 4 bases from J, with 10 bases in between.

This clonotype was detected only a few times. V and J are TRBV20-1 and TRBJ2-3, with 8 positions matching TRBD2. The J segment lost 0 bases and the V segment lost 6 bases, leaving 11 bases of the junction unmatched. This CDR3 is 16 amino acids long. CDR1 is DFQATT and CDR2 is SNEGSKA in the germline V gene (reference sequence). CDR3 loop: CSAPTPASGSTDTQYF. CDR3 nucleotide sequence: TGCAGTGCCCCCACCCCGGCTAGCGGGAGCACAGATACGCAGTATTTT.

CDR3 region: CAWFTVSEQYF. CDR3 in DNA: TGTGCCTGGTTCACCGTGTCCGAGCAGTACTTC. The V call is TRBV30, the J call TRBJ2-7; no definite D call. CDR3 size: 11 residues. Germline V gene sequence: CDR1 GTSNPN, CDR2 SVGIG (reference sequence). The V and J ends lost 5 bases and 6 bases respectively, with 11 bases between them.

The gene calls are TRBV20-1 and TRBJ2-3; the D is unclear. Germline V gene sequence: CDR1 DFQATT, CDR2 SNEGSKA (reference sequence). Trimming shortened V by 2 bases and J by 0 bases, and 9 bases separated the two germline ends. The CDR3 loop spans 14 amino acids. DNA of the CDR3: TGCAGTGCTAGAAAGTCTGGCAGCACAGATACGCAGTATTTT. It translates to CSARKSGSTDTQYF.

This clonotype occurred many times. The chain uses TRBV18 and TRBJ1-4, with D tentatively TRBD1 (5 bases). V lost 4 bases and J 0 bases, leaving 9 bases between the germline ends. Per the germline V gene, CDR1 is KGHSH and CDR2 is LQKENI. CDR3 length equals 15 residues. DNA for the CDR3: TGTGCCAGCTCACTCCGACAGACAACTAATGAAAAACTGTTTTTT. It encodes CASSLRQTTNEKLFF.

This chain joins TRBV7-9 and TRBJ2-2; no clear D. Trimming pared 5 bases from V and 6 bases from J, leaving 7 bases between. Looked up from germline, CDR1 is SEHNR and CDR2 is FQNEAQ (reference sequence). The CDR3 sequence is 12 residues long. CDR3 loop: CASSARSGELFF. CDR3 bases: TGTGCCAGCAGCGCCCGTTCCGGGGAGCTGTTTTTT.

This clonotype appeared many times. This chain connects TRBV29-1 to TRBJ2-1; weak D call: TRBD2 (6 bases). The CDR3 spans 13 residues. Germline V gene sequence: CDR1 SQVTM, CDR2 ANQGSEA. Between the trimmed V and J ends, which lost 7 bases and 1 base, there was a span of 11 bases. CDR3 sequence: CSAGDWSYNEQFF. The CDR3 DNA sequence: TGCAGCGCGGGGGACTGGTCCTACAATGAGCAGTTCTTC.

This clonotype was observed a few times. This sequence joins TRBV20-1 and TRBJ2-5; TRBD2 aligns across 15 bases. The V gene's germline CDR1 is DFQATT and CDR2 SNEGSKA (reference sequence). J gave up 4 bases and V 4 bases, and 10 bases lay outside the gene matches. CDR3 size: 17 residues. Here the CDR3 DNA reads TGCAGTGCTACAGGACTAGCGGGAGGGCTTGGTCGAGAGACCCAGTACTTC. It yields the protein CSATGLAGGLGRETQYF.

There are many counts of this clonotype. The chain employs TRBV29-1 and TRBJ2-2, with no clear D. Germline V gene data show CDR1 as SQVTM and CDR2 as ANQGSEA. Trimming stripped 1 base from V and 1 base from J, with 4 bases between. This CDR3 has 13 amino acids. DNA for the CDR3: TGCAGCGTTGAAGGGGGGAACACCGGGGAGCTGTTTTTT. This translates into CSVEGGNTGELFF.

The chain joins TRBV30 to TRBJ2-1; D gene uncertain. The germline V and J ends were trimmed by 2 bases and 15 bases, with 11 bases remaining between them. The CDR3 length is 10 residues. Germline loops: CDR1 GTSNPN, CDR2 SVGIG (reference sequence). The CDR3 nucleotides read TGTGCCTGGAGTCACCCCGGACCGTTCTTC. Protein: CAWSHPGPFF.

This chain connects TRBV7-3 to TRBJ2-3; maybe TRBD2 (5 bases). Trimming took 5 bases from V and 3 from J, leaving 15 bases between them. This CDR3 is 15 amino acids long. From germline, CDR1 is SGHTA and CDR2 FQGTGA. The CDR3 protein is CASSRREIMTDTQYF. The CDR3, as DNA: TGTGCCAGCAGCCGAAGGGAGATAATGACAGATACGCAGTATTTT.

In its sample, this clonotype was seen many times. The chain has TRBV4-2 and TRBJ2-3, with 14 positions matching TRBD2. The CDR3 spans 18 residues. V dropped 2 bases and J dropped 4; count of bases not matched to a gene: 8. In germline, CDR1 is LGHNA, CDR2 YNFKEQ. The CDR3, as DNA: TGTGCCAGCAGCCAAAGACTAGCGGGAGGGCCGGGATCAGATACGCAGTATTTT. This sequence encodes CASSQRLAGGPGSDTQYF.

The chain links TRBV6-2 or TRBV6-3 to TRBJ2-3; D remains ambiguous. This CDR3 spans 14 amino acids. Deletions cut 2 bases from V and 3 bases from J, with 9 bases between. Germline-derived CDR1 and CDR2 are MNHEY and SVGEGT. The DNA for the CDR3 is TGTGCCAGCAGTTACCTGGGTGTGACAGATACGCAGTATTTT. It is translated as CASSYLGVTDTQYF.

The gene calls are TRBV6-1 and TRBJ2-1; D is unclear. Trimming removed 6 bases from V and 3 bases from J, with 12 bases in between. The CDR3 contains 14 residues. The germline CDR1 and CDR2 sequences are MNHNS and SASEGT. The DNA of the CDR3 is TGTGCCAGCAGGACAAGCCGGAACTACAATGAGCAGTTCTTC. It translates to CASRTSRNYNEQFF.

On this clonotype: The junction and the germline gene differ at one end; a read error may be behind it. The chain carries TRBV12-3 or TRBV12-4 and TRBJ2-1; TRBD2 matches at 9 bases. The CDR3 has 16 amino acids. The CDR3, as DNA: TGTGCCAGCAGACGAGCGGGAGGTATCCCCTACAATAAGCAGTTCTTC. The encoded protein is CASRRAGGIPYNKQFF.

This clonotype was found a few times. This sequence joins TRBV9 and TRBJ2-1, with 10 positions matching TRBD2. The junction had 16 bases not matched to a gene; V was cut back by 2 bases and J by 8 bases. The CDR3 has 18 amino acids. Per germline, CDR1 SGDLS and CDR2 YYNGEE. The CDR3 sequence: CASSVGLADTGAFDEQFF. Here the CDR3 DNA reads TGTGCCAGCAGCGTCGGACTAGCGGACACGGGAGCCTTCGATGAGCAGTTCTTC.